These 25 T cell receptor beta chains were sequenced from one sample in a study of cytomegalovirus exposure and HLA in healthy donors. Use of 60 Vbeta and 13 Jbeta primers characterized the PCR. The table came from immunoSEQ multiplex PCR; TCRdb's copy has only in-frame clones and leaves some out. Among some 130,000 clones listed, about 74% were seen once. Sequencing used PBMCs. These receptors were collected from a man younger than 40 in good health and CMV-seronegative.

The rearrangement links TRBV7-9 to TRBJ2-7, with TRBD2 identical over 7 bases. The CDR3 is made up of 15 amino acids. CDR1 is SEHNR, CDR2 FQNEAQ, per germline (reference sequence). Trimming took 4 bases from V and 3 from J; bases not matched to a gene: 9. CDR3 bases: TGTGCCAGCAGCTATCTAACCGGGACTATCTACGAGCAGTACTTC. Amino acid sequence: CASSYLTGTIYEQYF.

Concerning this clone itself: The sample has other DNA sequences that encode this CDR3 too. The chain has TRBV5-1 and TRBJ2-7; D is possibly TRBD2 (5 bases). This CDR3 is 12 amino acids long. Trimming left V 2 bases short and J 6 bases short, with 9 bases between. Germline V gives CDR1 SGHRS, CDR2 YFSETQ. CDR3 DNA: TGCGCCAGCAGCTTTGGAGGCTCCGAGCAGTACTTC. Translating it yields CASSFGGSEQYF.

The chain recombines TRBV6-5 with TRBJ1-2, with a tentative D call TRBD1 (6 bases). This CDR3 comprises 13 residues. V lost 6 bases, J lost 4 bases, and 12 bases lay in between. Germline V gives CDR1 MNHEY, CDR2 SVGAGI. The CDR3 sequence is CASSQGTGYGYTF. The CDR3 DNA reads TGTGCCAGCAGCCAGGGGACCGGCTATGGCTACACCTTC.

This chain joins TRBV19 and TRBJ2-7, with 7 bases that match TRBD2. CDR1 is LNHDA, CDR2 SQIVND, per germline (reference sequence). J gave up 0 bases and V 1 base, and 9 bases lay outside the gene matches. The CDR3 covers 17 residues. As DNA, the CDR3 is TGTGCCAGTAGTATAGCTAGCGGAGGCCCCCACTCCTACGAGCAGTACTTC. This encodes CASSIASGGPHSYEQYF.

The table lists this clone with a few counts. One end of the junction does not line up with germline, which may come from a read error. The chain links TRBV29-1 to TRBJ2-5; D may be TRBD2 (5 bases). Germline assignment: CDR1 SQVTM and CDR2 ANQGSEA. CDR3 length equals 12 residues. The CDR3 DNA reads as TGCAGCGTAGAAGCTATAGCGGAGACCCAGTACTTC. Translation: CSVEAIAETQYF.

This clone appeared a few times. The rearrangement uses TRBV19 and TRBJ2-1, with D tentatively TRBD2 (5 bases). The V gene's germline CDR1 is LNHDA and CDR2 SQIVND (reference sequence). The V and J ends lost 4 bases and 7 bases respectively, with 14 bases between them. The CDR3 spans 14 residues. CDR3 loop: CASSTGNHGNEQFF. In DNA form, the CDR3 reads TGTGCCAGTAGTACGGGGAACCATGGGAATGAGCAGTTCTTC.

The table lists this clone with a few counts. This chain connects TRBV2 to TRBJ1-5; possible D gene TRBD1, 5 bases. V was shortened by 4 bases and J by 2 bases, with 12 bases between the two germline ends. Germline V CDR1 and CDR2: SNHLY, FYNNEI. This CDR3 spans 15 amino acids. The DNA for the CDR3 is TGTGCCAGCAGTGCCCTCGGGGGTGGCAATCAGCCCCAGCATTTT. Its translation: CASSALGGGNQPQHF.

This clone has only a few counts. The chain carries TRBV15 and TRBJ2-3; no clear D gene. This CDR3 comprises 16 residues. V lost 1 base, J lost 0 bases, and 11 bases lay in between. Germline V gene sequence: CDR1 LNHNV, CDR2 YYDKDF (reference sequence). The CDR3 DNA follows: TGTGCCACCAGCAGAGTGTTTAGCCCTAGCACAGATACGCAGTATTTT. It codes for CATSRVFSPSTDTQYF.

V gene TRBV28 combines with J gene TRBJ2-4, with TRBD1 identical over 9 bases. This CDR3 contains 18 residues. The germline V gene encodes CDR1 MDHEN and CDR2 SYDVKM. The V and J ends lost 1 base and 7 bases, in that order; junction bases with no gene match: 14. The CDR3 region has the DNA TGTGCCAGCAGTTTATTGACAGGGGGGATAGATCCCGAGAACATTCAGTACTTC. Its translation is CASSLLTGGIDPENIQYF. Full variable domain (rest looked up from reference TRBV28 and TRBJ2-4): DVKVTQSSRYLVKRTGEKVFLECVQDMDHENMFWYRQDPGLGLRLIYFSYDVKMKEKGDIPEGYSVSREKKERFSLILESASTNQTSMYLCASSLLTGGIDPENIQYFGAGTRLSVL.

A few counts support this clone. This chain links TRBV6-1 with TRBJ2-3; D ambiguous. Between the trimmed V and J ends, which lost 7 bases and 6 bases, there was a span of 8 bases. Germline CDR1 MNHNS, CDR2 SASEGT. The CDR3 is 11 residues long. CDR3 residues: CASKPADTQYF. DNA for the CDR3: TGTGCCAGCAAGCCCGCTGATACGCAGTATTTT.

This clone showed up just a few times. The J gene is TRBJ1-3, the V gene TRBV5-6, with unresolved D. Germline V gene data show CDR1 as SGHDT and CDR2 as YYEEEE. There are 14 residues in the CDR3. The V end was cut by 6 bases, the J end by 0 bases, with 10 bases between. The chain's CDR3 is CASTLGNSGNTIYF. The CDR3 DNA reads as TGTGCCAGCACCCTGGGCAACTCTGGAAACACCATATATTTT.

V is TRBV19 and J is TRBJ2-7; a weak D match, TRBD1 (6 bases). Trimming took 9 bases from V and 0 from J, leaving 12 bases between them. This CDR3 spans 13 amino acids. Germline V gene sequence: CDR1 LNHDA, CDR2 SQIVND (reference sequence). Written as DNA, the CDR3 is TGTGCCAGCACCGGACAGCCCTCCTACGAGCAGTACTTC. It encodes CASTGQPSYEQYF.

CDR3 residues: CASSLQGALGGYTF. CDR3 DNA sequence: TGTGCCAGCAGTTTACAGGGGGCGCTGGGAGGCTACACCTTC. The chain joins TRBV28 to TRBJ1-2; 8 bases fit TRBD1. CDR3 length: 14 amino acids. V was pared by 2 bases and J by 8 bases, with 7 bases of the junction left unmatched. CDR1 is MDHEN, CDR2 SYDVKM, per germline.

Only one count was recorded for this clone. The chain has TRBV7-3 and TRBJ1-1, with D perhaps TRBD1 (5 bases). The CDR3 sequence is 13 residues long. Trimming removed 6 bases at V and 1 base at J, with 9 bases between. Germline V gives CDR1 SGHTA, CDR2 FQGTGA. CDR3 in DNA: TGTGCCAGCAGATTCGGACAGAACACTGAAGCTTTCTTT. Its protein product is CASRFGQNTEAFF.

The chain combines TRBV19 with TRBJ2-2; D gene ambiguous. Trimming left V 2 bases short and J 6 bases short, with 7 bases between. Germline V gives CDR1 LNHDA, CDR2 SQIVND (reference sequence). The CDR3 covers 13 residues. CDR3 sequence reads: CASSISVPGELFF. CDR3 in DNA: TGTGCCAGTAGTATATCGGTCCCCGGGGAGCTGTTTTTT.

Concerning this clone itself: Additional DNA sequences in this sample encode the identical CDR3. The chain couples TRBV18 to TRBJ2-1; D is possibly TRBD2 (7 bases). The germline gives CDR1 KGHSH, CDR2 LQKENI. The CDR3 extends over 16 amino acids. Between the trimmed V and J ends, which lost 1 base and 6 bases, there was a span of 16 bases. CDR3 protein: CASSPREGGAFNEQFF. CDR3 in DNA: TGTGCCAGCTCACCACGGGAGGGGGGCGCCTTCAATGAGCAGTTCTTC.

Only one count was recorded for this clone. This chain uses TRBV28 with TRBJ1-2; D remains ambiguous. Germline CDR1 and CDR2: MDHEN and SYDVKM. The CDR3 is 12 residues long. V was cut by 2 bases and J by 5 bases, with 6 bases left in between. The CDR3 bases are TGTGCCAGCAGTTTAAATCTGTATGGCTACACCTTC. Its protein product is CASSLNLYGYTF.

The rearrangement links TRBV27 to TRBJ2-1; possibly TRBD2 for D (6 bases). In germline, CDR1 is MNHEY, CDR2 SMNVEV (reference sequence). The CDR3 has 15 amino acids. The V and J ends lost 8 bases and 0 bases respectively, with 14 bases between them. The CDR3 protein is CASRRILASYNEQFF. In nucleotides, the CDR3 is TGTGCCAGCCGAAGGATACTAGCCTCCTACAATGAGCAGTTCTTC.

This clone has only a few counts. This chain connects TRBV6-6 to TRBJ1-3; the match to TRBD1 covers 7 bases. V was clipped by 5 bases and J by 4 bases; unmatched bases: 8. Germline assignment: CDR1 MNHNY and CDR2 SVGAGI (reference sequence). CDR3 length: 15 amino acids. CDR3 in amino acids: CASSPGTATGNTIYF. The CDR3 DNA is TGTGCCAGCAGTCCCGGGACAGCCACGGGAAACACCATATATTTT.

A word on this clone: Because the CDR3's place on the DNA is in doubt, the DNA is left out and the CDR3 is given as listed by TCRdb. The chain carries TRBV1 and TRBJ2-2; TRBD2, the D gene given by the table, was not confirmed from the DNA. TRBV1 is listed as a pseudogene. The CDR3 spans 17 residues, counting both ends. CDR3 sequence: CTSARFGGGANTGELFF.

The V call is TRBV7-9, the J call TRBJ2-3; unclear D gene. CDR3 size: 12 residues. From germline, CDR1 is SEHNR and CDR2 FQNEAQ (reference sequence). Trimming stripped 5 bases from V and 5 bases from J, with 8 bases between. The CDR3 reads CASSPGKDTQYF. CDR3 nucleotides: TGTGCCAGCAGCCCAGGCAAAGATACGCAGTATTTT.

This chain connects TRBV5-6 to TRBJ2-1; no firm D call. The germline CDR1 and CDR2 sequences are SGHDT and YYEEEE. Trimming stripped 4 bases from V and 0 bases from J, with 14 bases between. The length of the CDR3 is 16 residues. The CDR3 here is CASSPPGSSSYNEQFF. CDR3 nucleotide sequence: TGTGCCAGCAGCCCCCCGGGTAGCTCCTCCTACAATGAGCAGTTCTTC.

This chain connects TRBV6-5 to TRBJ1-1, with 12 bases matching TRBD1. The CDR3 covers 15 residues. Germline V lookup: CDR1 MNHEY, CDR2 SVGAGI. The ends lost 2 bases at V and 4 bases at J; junction bases unmatched: 2. CDR3 in DNA: TGTGCCAGCAGTTACACGGGACAGGGGGCCACTGAAGCTTTCTTT. It specifies CASSYTGQGATEAFF.

This clone has only one observation. The chain recombines TRBV2 with TRBJ1-4, with D possibly being TRBD1 (5 bases). The ends were cut back, 2 bases at V and 13 bases at J, with 8 bases in the middle. Germline CDR1 reads SNHLY; CDR2 reads FYNNEI. The CDR3 covers 11 residues. The CDR3 DNA is TGTGCCAGCAGTGAAAGGGGCGGACTGTTTTTT. It translates to CASSERGGLFF.

The chain carries TRBV5-8 and TRBJ2-3, with D maybe TRBD2 (5 bases). V was pared by 0 bases and J by 4 bases, with 12 bases between. CDR3 length: 15 amino acids. Germline values: CDR1 SGHTS, CDR2 YDEGEE. The CDR3 here is CASSLVGVISDTQYF. CDR3 in DNA: TGTGCCAGCAGCTTGGTCGGGGTAATTTCAGATACGCAGTATTTT. Variable domain in full (rest from reference TRBV5-8 and TRBJ2-3): EAGVTQSPTHLIKTRGQQATLRCSPISGHTSVYWYQQALGLGLQFLLWYDEGEERNRGNFPPRFSGRQFPNYSSELNVNALELEDSALYLCASSLVGVISDTQYFGPGTRLTVL.